Below are 21 T cell receptor beta chains sequenced from a single sample in a study of T cells in Graves' hyperthyroidism and ophthalmopathy. What was amplified from RNA transcripts were TCR beta CDR3 regions. TCR CDR3 regions were first amplified by RT-PCR with HTBI primers. TCRdb reanalysed the multiplex PCR reads using MiXCR and keeps one entry per CDR3 protein. Of 500,000 to 700,000 distinct CDR3 sequences detected, over 15% appear once; the ten largest clones hold 15% to 20%. The sample taken for sequencing was blood. The source is a young woman with Graves' hyperthyroidism.

This clonotype was seen at least ten times. V and J are TRBV28 and TRBJ2-3; D is unresolved. This CDR3 comprises 15 residues. V was shortened by 2 bases and J by 1 base, with 10 bases between the two germline ends. CDR1 and CDR2 (germline): MDHEN, SYDVKM. CDR3 protein: CASSLSYFRTDTQYF. Written as DNA, the CDR3 is TGTGCCAGCAGTTTAAGTTATTTCCGCACAGATACGCAGTATTTT.

The sample holds a few counts of this clonotype. The genes are TRBV10-3 and TRBJ2-2; the match to TRBD1 covers 9 bases. Germline loops: CDR1 ENHRY, CDR2 SYGVKD. The CDR3 is made up of 13 amino acids. V lost 4 bases to trimming and J lost 6 bases; unmatched junction nucleotides: 0. The DNA of the CDR3 is TGTGCCATCAGTGGGGACAGGGCCGGGGAGCTGTTTTTT. Amino acids: CAISGDRAGELFF.

In this sample, this clonotype turned up many times. CDR3 sequence: CASSPSVGSGEKLFF. The CDR3 DNA is TGTGCCAGCAGTCCAAGTGTGGGGAGCGGGGAAAAACTGTTTTTT. This rearrangement joins TRBV28 to TRBJ1-4; D is undetermined. The V end was cut by 5 bases, the J end by 8 bases, with 18 bases between. The CDR3 totals 15 residues. Germline loops: CDR1 MDHEN, CDR2 SYDVKM. The entire variable domain, with the rest obtained from reference TRBV28 and TRBJ1-4, is as follows: DVKVTQSSRYLVKRTGEKVFLECVQDMDHENMFWYRQDPGLGLRLIYFSYDVKMKEKGDIPEGYSVSREKKERFSLILESASTNQTSMYLCASSPSVGSGEKLFFGSGTQLSVL.

This clonotype was counted many times. The chain recombines TRBV28 with TRBJ1-1; D unresolved. Germline lookup yields CDR1 MDHEN and CDR2 SYDVKM. CDR3 length equals 14 residues. The CDR3 protein is CAIFEAGENTEAFF. DNA of the CDR3: TGTGCGATTTTTGAGGCCGGTGAAAACACTGAAGCTTTCTTT.

The sample holds many counts of this clonotype. The chain recombines TRBV7-2 with TRBJ2-5, with D possibly matching TRBD2 (6 bases). CDR3 length: 15 residues. The V gene lost 2 bases and the J gene lost 0 bases, with 10 bases spanning the gap. The germline gives CDR1 SGHTA, CDR2 FQGNSA. DNA for the CDR3: TGTGCCAGCAGCTTAAAACGGGGGAACCAAGAGACCCAGTACTTC. This sequence encodes CASSLKRGNQETQYF.

This clonotype has ten or more counts. The genes are TRBV25-1 and TRBJ2-5; possibly TRBD1 or TRBD2 for D (6 bases each). This CDR3 contains 15 residues. Germline V gene lookup returns CDR1 MGHDK and CDR2 SYGVNS. The V and J ends lost 1 base and 4 bases respectively, with 13 bases between them. The CDR3: CASSELGGLVETQYF. The CDR3 DNA sequence: TGTGCCAGCAGTGAATTGGGGGGCCTCGTAGAGACCCAGTACTTC.

This clonotype has at least ten counts. The chain couples TRBV7-3 to TRBJ2-7; D is unresolved. This CDR3 contains 13 residues. Trimming shortened V by 0 bases and J by 6 bases, and 9 bases separated the two germline ends. The germline V gene has CDR1 SGHTA and CDR2 FQGTGA. Here the CDR3 DNA reads TGTGCCAGCAGCTTAACTACGACGTCCGAGCAGTACTTC. It translates to CASSLTTTSEQYF.

J is TRBJ1-2 and V is TRBV29-1, with TRBD1 identical over 12 bases. This CDR3 comprises 12 residues. V lost 7 bases, J lost 6 bases, and 3 bases stayed unmatched. CDR1 is SQVTM and CDR2 is ANQGSEA in the germline V gene. The CDR3 coding sequence is TGCAGCGGGGGACAGGGGGCCCATGGCTACACCTTC. It is translated as CSGGQGAHGYTF. Supplemented by reference TRBV29-1 and TRBJ1-2, the full variable domain reads SAVISQKPSRDICQRGTSLTIQCQVDSQVTMMFWYRQQPGQSLTLIATANQGSEATYESGFVIDKFPISRPNLTFSTLTVSNMSPEDSSIYLCSGGQGAHGYTFGSGTRLTVV.

This clonotype was detected ten times or more. The chain couples TRBV20-1 to TRBJ1-5, with no clear D. This CDR3 spans 13 amino acids. CDR1 is DFQATT and CDR2 is SNEGSKA in the germline V gene (reference sequence). V lost 4 bases, J lost 5 bases, and 12 bases lay in between. CDR3 in DNA: TGCAGTGCTAATGGCCCCCGGGATCAGCCCCAGCATTTT. Encoded protein: CSANGPRDQPQHF.

There are many counts of this clonotype. V usage is TRBV6-1 and J usage is TRBJ2-5; TRBD2 matches 8 bases. Germline lookup yields CDR1 MNHNS and CDR2 SASEGT. J was trimmed by 2 bases and V by 6 bases; bases with no gene match: 5. The CDR3 runs 14 residues. The DNA for the CDR3 is TGTGCCAGCAGGCGGGCGGGGGGTCAAGAGACCCAGTACTTC. Translation gives CASRRAGGQETQYF.

There are many counts of this clonotype. The chain recombines TRBV12-3 or TRBV12-4 with TRBJ2-5; D is perhaps TRBD1 (5 bases). This CDR3 is built from 14 residues. V was shortened by 3 bases and J by 2 bases, with 10 bases between the two germline ends. In DNA form, the CDR3 reads TGTGCCAGCAGTTTGGGGCGGATTCAAGAGACCCAGTACTTC. This encodes CASSLGRIQETQYF.

The chain recombines TRBV24-1 with TRBJ2-5; TRBD1 matches at 11 bases. This CDR3 spans 17 amino acids. Germline V lookup: CDR1 KGHDR, CDR2 SFDVKD. The ends lost 4 bases at V and 0 bases at J; junction bases unmatched: 6. CDR3 residues: CATSDDRDRGNQETQYF. In nucleotides, the CDR3 is TGTGCCACCAGTGACGACCGGGACAGGGGGAACCAAGAGACCCAGTACTTC.

Concerning this clonotype itself: This may be a read error: a much more frequent sequence differs by one nucleotide. V usage is TRBV7-9 and J usage is TRBJ2-2; either TRBD1 or TRBD2 may supply D (5 bases each). Trimming cost V 7 bases and J 2 bases, with 11 bases left between them. Germline lookup yields CDR1 SEHNR and CDR2 FQNEAQ (reference sequence). CDR3 length equals 14 residues. The CDR3 DNA sequence: TGTGCCAGCAAGCGGCAGGGAAACACCGGGGAGCTGTTTTTT. It specifies CASKRQGNTGELFF.

Many counts were recorded for this clonotype. CDR3 loop: CASSRGNNEQFF. The CDR3 coding sequence is TGTGCCAGCTCACGAGGTAACAATGAGCAGTTCTTC. This chain joins TRBV18 and TRBJ2-1; D is uncertain. This CDR3 spans 12 amino acids. V was clipped by 4 bases and J by 5 bases, with 6 bases between them. The germline gives CDR1 KGHSH, CDR2 LQKENI.

The V and J genes are TRBV12-3 or TRBV12-4 and TRBJ2-5, with 9 bases identical to TRBD2. V lost 1 base and J lost 7; bases outside the gene matches: 1. This CDR3 contains 13 residues. CDR3 amino acids: CASSLVSGRTQYF. DNA of the CDR3: TGTGCCAGCAGTTTAGTTAGCGGGAGGACCCAGTACTTC.

This clonotype was detected only a few times. The chain carries TRBV20-1 and TRBJ1-4; no definite D call. The V end lost 6 bases, the J end lost 0 bases, and 11 bases lay between the germline ends. Germline loops: CDR1 DFQATT, CDR2 SNEGSKA (reference sequence). The CDR3 extends over 14 amino acids. The CDR3 DNA sequence: TGCAGTGCCGCACAATCTCCAACTAATGAAAAACTGTTTTTT. Translation: CSAAQSPTNEKLFF.

This clonotype was seen repeatedly, ten times or more. The rearrangement uses TRBV20-1 and TRBJ2-7, with D tentatively TRBD2 (6 bases). Per germline, CDR1 DFQATT and CDR2 SNEGSKA (reference sequence). V was pared by 1 base and J by 9 bases, with 16 bases between. This CDR3 contains 13 residues. In DNA, the CDR3 is TGCAGTGCTAGAGCCCAGGGACTTGGTTTGCAGTACTTC. Protein: CSARAQGLGLQYF.

V is TRBV4-1 and J is TRBJ2-1; D gene ambiguous. Germline V gives CDR1 MGHRA, CDR2 YSYEKL. The CDR3 extends over 13 amino acids. Trimming cost V 6 bases and J 6 bases, with 12 bases left between them. CDR3 region: CASRPLASNEQFF. The CDR3 nucleotides are TGCGCCAGCAGGCCCTTGGCCAGCAATGAGCAGTTCTTC.

This clonotype has ten or more counts. This CDR3 reads CAMPQPNYGYTF. As DNA, the CDR3 is TGTGCCATGCCACAGCCTAACTATGGCTACACCTTC. The chain recombines TRBV2 with TRBJ1-2; no definite D call. Per germline, CDR1 SNHLY and CDR2 FYNNEI. There are 12 residues in the CDR3. Deletions cut 10 bases from V and 0 bases from J, with 9 bases between.

This clonotype was detected many times. The chain employs TRBV7-3 and TRBJ2-5; perhaps TRBD2 as D (6 bases). V lost 5 bases and J 4 bases, leaving 14 bases between the germline ends. The CDR3 totals 14 residues. CDR1 SGHTA and CDR2 FQGTGA come from the germline V gene. CDR3 residues: CASSLVGGIETQYF. DNA of the CDR3: TGTGCCAGCAGCCTCGTCGGAGGGATAGAGACCCAGTACTTC.

Comment on this clonotype: A read error may explain this, as a much larger clone is one base away. J is TRBJ1-4 and V is TRBV18, with a tentative D call TRBD1 (6 bases). Germline CDR1 reads KGHSH; CDR2 reads LQKENI. CDR3 length: 16 residues. CDR3 coding DNA: TGTGCCAGCTCACCCCTTGTAGGGGGTTCTAATGAAAAACTGCTTTTT. This encodes CASSPLVGGSNEKLLF. Based on the CDR3 plus reference TRBV18 and TRBJ1-4, the full variable domain is NAGVMQNPRHLVRRRGQEARLRCSPMKGHSHVYWYRQLPEEGLKFMVYLQKENIIDESGMPKERFSAEFPKEGPSILRIQQVVRGDSAAYFCASSPLVGGSNEKLLFGSGTQLSVL.